This T cell receptor (beta chain) was sequenced during a study of cytomegalovirus exposure and HLA in healthy donors. On this clone itself: The antigen remains undetermined.

General study results and limits: Sequencing depth roughly uniform across donors was assumed in presence/absence analyses.

PCR used 60 Vbeta primers and 13 Jbeta primers. Produced via immunoSEQ multiplex PCR; TCRdb's table is partial and in-frame only. This table has about 140,000 clones, roughly four fifths appearing once. CDR1 SGHTA and CDR2 FQGNSA come from the germline V gene. V shed 1 base and J 8 bases; nucleotides not matched to a gene: 7. The CDR3 runs to 15 residues. The sample consisted of PBMCs. The rearrangement uses TRBV7-2 and TRBJ2-2, with TRBD1 matching over 7 bases. This TCR was sampled from a female donor in good health and CMV-seronegative. CDR3 DNA sequence: TGTGCCAGCAGCTTAGGAGGGGGCCCAGGGGGGGAGCTGTTTTTT. This codes for CASSLGGGPGGELFF. Drawing the rest from reference TRBV7-2 and TRBJ2-2, the complete variable domain is GAGVSQSPSNKVTEKGKDVELRCDPISGHTALYWYRQSLGQGLEFLIYFQGNSAPDKSGLPSDRFSAERTGGSVSTLTIQRTQQEDSAVYLCASSLGGGPGGELFFGEGSRLTVL.